The present TCR beta chain was sequenced within a study of cytomegalovirus exposure and HLA in healthy donors. Here immunoSEQ multiplex PCR was the method, and the copy in TCRdb shows in-frame clones only, minus some. The sample contains roughly 130,000 clones, more than 70% of which appear only once. V shed 2 bases and J 9 bases; nucleotides not matched to a gene: 4. This CDR3 spans 14 amino acids. CDR1 is MNHNS and CDR2 is SASEGT in the germline V gene. On this clone: Antigen specificity is unknown.

General study findings and limits: TCR sequences were mostly rare, though some public TCRs occurred in many donors. A few CMV-associated chains were confirmed in vitro to be specific for CMV antigens. The study listed some 160 cytomegalovirus-associated TCR beta chains.

J is TRBJ1-5 and V is TRBV6-1, with TRBD1 identical over 10 bases. The TCR comes from a man younger than 45 in good health and CMV-seronegative. Sequencing used PBMCs. This CDR3 is CASSERTGGLPQHF. The CDR3 region has the DNA TGTGCCAGCAGTGAAAGGACAGGGGGTTTGCCCCAGCATTTT.